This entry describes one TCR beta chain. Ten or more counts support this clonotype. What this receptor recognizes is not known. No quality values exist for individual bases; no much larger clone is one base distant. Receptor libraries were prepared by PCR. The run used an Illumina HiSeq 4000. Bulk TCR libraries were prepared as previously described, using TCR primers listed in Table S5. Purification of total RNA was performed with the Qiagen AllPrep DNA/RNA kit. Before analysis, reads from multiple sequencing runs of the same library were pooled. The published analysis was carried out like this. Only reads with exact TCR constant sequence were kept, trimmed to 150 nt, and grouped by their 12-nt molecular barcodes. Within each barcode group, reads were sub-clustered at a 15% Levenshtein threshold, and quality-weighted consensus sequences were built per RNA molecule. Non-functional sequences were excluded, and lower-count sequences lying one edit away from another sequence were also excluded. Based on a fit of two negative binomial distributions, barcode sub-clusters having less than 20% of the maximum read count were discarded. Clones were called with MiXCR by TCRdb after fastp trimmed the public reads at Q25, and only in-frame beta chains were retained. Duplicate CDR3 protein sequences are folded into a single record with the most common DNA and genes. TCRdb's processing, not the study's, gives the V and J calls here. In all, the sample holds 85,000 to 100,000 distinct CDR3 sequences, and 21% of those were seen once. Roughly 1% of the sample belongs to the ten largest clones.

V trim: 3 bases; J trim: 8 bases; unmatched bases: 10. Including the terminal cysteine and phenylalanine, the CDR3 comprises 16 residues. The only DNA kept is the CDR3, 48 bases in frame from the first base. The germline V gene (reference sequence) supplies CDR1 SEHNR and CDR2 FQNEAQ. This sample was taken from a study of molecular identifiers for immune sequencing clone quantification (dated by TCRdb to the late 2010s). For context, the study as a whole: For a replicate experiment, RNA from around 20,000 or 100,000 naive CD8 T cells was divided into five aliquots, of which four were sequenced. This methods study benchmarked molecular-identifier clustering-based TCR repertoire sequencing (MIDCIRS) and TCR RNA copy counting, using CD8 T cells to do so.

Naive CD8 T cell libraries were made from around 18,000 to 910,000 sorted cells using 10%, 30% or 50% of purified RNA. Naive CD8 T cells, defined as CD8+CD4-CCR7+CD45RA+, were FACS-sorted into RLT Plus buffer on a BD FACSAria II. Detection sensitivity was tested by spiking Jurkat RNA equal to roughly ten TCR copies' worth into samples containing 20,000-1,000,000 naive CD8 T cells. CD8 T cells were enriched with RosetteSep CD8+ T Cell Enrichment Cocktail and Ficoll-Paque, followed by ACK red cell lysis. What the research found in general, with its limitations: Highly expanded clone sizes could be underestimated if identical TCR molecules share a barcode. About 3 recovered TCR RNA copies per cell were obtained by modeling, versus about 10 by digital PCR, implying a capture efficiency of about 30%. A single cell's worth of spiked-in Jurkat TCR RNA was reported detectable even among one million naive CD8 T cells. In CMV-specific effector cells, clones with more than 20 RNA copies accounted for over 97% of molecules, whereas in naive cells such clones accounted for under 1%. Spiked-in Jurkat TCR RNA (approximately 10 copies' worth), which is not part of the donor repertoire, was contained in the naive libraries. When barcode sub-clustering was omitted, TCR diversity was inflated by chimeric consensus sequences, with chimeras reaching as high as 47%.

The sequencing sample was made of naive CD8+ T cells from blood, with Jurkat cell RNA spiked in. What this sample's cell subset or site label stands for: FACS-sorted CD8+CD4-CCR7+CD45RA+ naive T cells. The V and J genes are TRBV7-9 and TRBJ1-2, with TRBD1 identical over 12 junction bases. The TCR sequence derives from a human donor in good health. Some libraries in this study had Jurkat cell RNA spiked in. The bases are TGTGCCAGCAGCTTTCTGCCCGGGACAGGGGGCGCGGGCTACACCTTC. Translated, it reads CASSFLPGTGGAGYTF. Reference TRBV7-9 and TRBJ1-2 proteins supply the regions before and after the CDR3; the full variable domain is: DTGVSQNPRHKITKRGQNVTFRCDPISEHNRLYWYRQTLGQGPEFLTYFQNEAQLEKSRLLSDRFSAERPKGSFSTLEIQRTEQGDSAMYLCASSFLPGTGGAGYTFGSGTRLTVV.